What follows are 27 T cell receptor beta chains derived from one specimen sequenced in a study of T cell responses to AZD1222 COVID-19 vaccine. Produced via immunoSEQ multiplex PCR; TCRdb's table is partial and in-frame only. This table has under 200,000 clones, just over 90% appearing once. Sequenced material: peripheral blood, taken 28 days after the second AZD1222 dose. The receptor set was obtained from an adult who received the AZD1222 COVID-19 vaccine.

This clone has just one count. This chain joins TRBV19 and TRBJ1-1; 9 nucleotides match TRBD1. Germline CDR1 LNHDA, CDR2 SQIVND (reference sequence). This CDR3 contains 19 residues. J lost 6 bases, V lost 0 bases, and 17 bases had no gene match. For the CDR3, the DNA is TGTGCCAGTAGTATAGATCCCCGGGACAGGGCGCGCACCTTGCCTGAAGCTTTCTTT. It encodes CASSIDPRDRARTLPEAFF. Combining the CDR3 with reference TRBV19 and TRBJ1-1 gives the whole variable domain DGGITQSPKYLFRKEGQNVTLSCEQNLNHDAMYWYRQDPGQGLRLIYYSQIVNDFQKGDIAEGYSVSREKKESFPLTVTSAQKNPTAFYLCASSIDPRDRARTLPEAFFGQGTRLTVV.

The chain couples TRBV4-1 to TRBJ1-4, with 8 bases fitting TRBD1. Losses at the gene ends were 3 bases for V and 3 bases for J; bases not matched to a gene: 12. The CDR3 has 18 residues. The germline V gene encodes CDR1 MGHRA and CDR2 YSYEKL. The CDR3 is CASSHDRGNVRPNEKLFF. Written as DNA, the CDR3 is TGCGCCAGCAGCCACGACAGGGGTAACGTTCGCCCTAATGAAAAACTGTTTTTT.

The CDR3 spells CAWSVVARRGETQYF. The CDR3 nucleotides are TGTGCCTGGAGTGTAGTAGCGCGAAGGGGAGAGACCCAGTACTTC. The chain joins TRBV30 to TRBJ2-5, with D perhaps TRBD1 or TRBD2 (5 bases each). The CDR3 extends over 15 amino acids. CDR1 is GTSNPN, CDR2 SVGIG, per germline (reference sequence). V was cut by 0 bases and J by 4 bases, with 15 bases left in between.

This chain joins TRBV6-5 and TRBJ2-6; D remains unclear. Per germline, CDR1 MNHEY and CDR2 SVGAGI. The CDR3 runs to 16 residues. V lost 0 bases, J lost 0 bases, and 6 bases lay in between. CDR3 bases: TGTGCCAGCAGTTACTCTATTTTCTCTGGGGCCAACGTCCTGACTTTC. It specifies CASSYSIFSGANVLTF.

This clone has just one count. CDR3 protein: CASSETGFGNTIYF. CDR3 nucleotides: TGTGCCAGCAGCGAGACAGGGTTTGGAAACACCATATATTTT. The chain joins TRBV27 to TRBJ1-3; 7 nucleotides line up with TRBD1. In germline, CDR1 is MNHEY, CDR2 SMNVEV (reference sequence). The CDR3 runs 14 residues. After removal of 6 bases from V and 3 bases from J, the junction contained 5 bases not matched to a gene.

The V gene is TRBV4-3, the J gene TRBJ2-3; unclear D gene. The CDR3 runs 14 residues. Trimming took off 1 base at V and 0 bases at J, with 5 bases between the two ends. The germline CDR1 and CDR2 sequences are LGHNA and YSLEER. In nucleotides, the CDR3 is TGCGCCAGCAGCCAAGGTCAGAGCACAGATACGCAGTATTTT. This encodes CASSQGQSTDTQYF.

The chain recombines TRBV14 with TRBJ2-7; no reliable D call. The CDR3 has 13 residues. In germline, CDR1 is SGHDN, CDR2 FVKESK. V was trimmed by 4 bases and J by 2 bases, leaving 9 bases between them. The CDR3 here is CASSLTRTYEQYF. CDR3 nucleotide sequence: TGTGCCAGCAGCCTCACCAGAACCTACGAGCAGTACTTC.

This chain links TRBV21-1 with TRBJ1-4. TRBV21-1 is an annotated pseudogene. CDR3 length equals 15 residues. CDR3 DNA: TGTGCCAGCAGCAAAGTGGAGTATATGAAAGAAAAACTGTTTTTT. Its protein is CASSKVEYMKEKLFF.

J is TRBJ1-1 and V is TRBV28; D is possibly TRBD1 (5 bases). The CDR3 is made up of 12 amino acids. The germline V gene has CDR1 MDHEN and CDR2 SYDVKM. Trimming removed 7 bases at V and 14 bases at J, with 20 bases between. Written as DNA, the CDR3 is TGTGCCAGCACCACGCACCCCGCGGGGGAGTTCTTT. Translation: CASTTHPAGEFF.

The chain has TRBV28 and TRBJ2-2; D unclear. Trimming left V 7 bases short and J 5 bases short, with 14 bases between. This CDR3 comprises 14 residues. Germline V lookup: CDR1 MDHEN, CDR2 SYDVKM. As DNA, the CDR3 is TGTGCCAGCACCCTTGTAATCAGTACCGGGGAGCTGTTTTTT. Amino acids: CASTLVISTGELFF.

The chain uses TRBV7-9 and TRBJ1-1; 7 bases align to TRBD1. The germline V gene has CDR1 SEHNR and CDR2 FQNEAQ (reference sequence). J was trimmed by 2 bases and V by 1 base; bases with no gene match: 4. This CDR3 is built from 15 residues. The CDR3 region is CASSLGRGRNTEAFF. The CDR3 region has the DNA TGTGCCAGCAGCTTAGGGAGGGGGCGAAACACTGAAGCTTTCTTT.

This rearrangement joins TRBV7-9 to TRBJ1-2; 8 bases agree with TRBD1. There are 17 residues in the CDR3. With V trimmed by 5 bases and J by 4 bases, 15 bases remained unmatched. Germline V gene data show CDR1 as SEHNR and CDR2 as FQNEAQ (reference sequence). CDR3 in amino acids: CASSPWTGNENGYGYTF. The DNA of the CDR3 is TGTGCCAGCAGCCCTTGGACAGGGAATGAGAATGGCTATGGCTACACCTTC.

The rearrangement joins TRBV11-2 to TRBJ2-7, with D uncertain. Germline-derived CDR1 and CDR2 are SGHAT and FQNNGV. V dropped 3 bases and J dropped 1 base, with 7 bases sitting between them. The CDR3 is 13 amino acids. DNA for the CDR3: TGTGCCAGCAGCTTGGCCATGTCCTACGAGCAGTACTTC. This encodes CASSLAMSYEQYF.

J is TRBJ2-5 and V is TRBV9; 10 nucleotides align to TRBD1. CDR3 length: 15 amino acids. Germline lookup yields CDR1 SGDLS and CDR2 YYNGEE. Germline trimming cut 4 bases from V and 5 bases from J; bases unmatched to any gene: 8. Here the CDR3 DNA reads TGTGCCAGCAGCCTAGCCGGGACAGGGGTCGAGACCCAGTACTTC. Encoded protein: CASSLAGTGVETQYF.

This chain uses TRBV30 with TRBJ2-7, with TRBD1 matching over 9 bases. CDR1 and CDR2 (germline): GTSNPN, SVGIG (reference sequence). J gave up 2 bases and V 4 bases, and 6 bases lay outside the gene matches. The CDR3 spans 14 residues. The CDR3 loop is CAWTSRDRAYEQYF. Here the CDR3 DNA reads TGTGCCTGGACCTCCCGGGACAGGGCCTACGAGCAGTACTTC.

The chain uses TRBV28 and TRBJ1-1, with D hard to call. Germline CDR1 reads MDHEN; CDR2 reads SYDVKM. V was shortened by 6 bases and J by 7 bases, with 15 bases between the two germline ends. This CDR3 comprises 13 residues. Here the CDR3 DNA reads TGTGCCAGCAGCCCTCAGCTCTACAGTGAAGCTTTCTTT. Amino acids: CASSPQLYSEAFF.

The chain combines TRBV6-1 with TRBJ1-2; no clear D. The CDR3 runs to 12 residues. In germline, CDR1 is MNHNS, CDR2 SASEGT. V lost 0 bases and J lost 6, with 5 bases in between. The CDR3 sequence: CASSEAGHGYTF. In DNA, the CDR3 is TGTGCCAGCAGTGAAGCCGGACATGGCTACACCTTC.

CDR3 in amino acids: CATPAGTTLYGYTF. In DNA form, the CDR3 reads TGTGCCACCCCCGCAGGCACAACGTTATATGGCTACACCTTC. The chain uses TRBV6-5 and TRBJ1-2; no reliable D call. This CDR3 spans 14 amino acids. CDR1 is MNHEY and CDR2 is SVGAGI in the germline V gene. V shed 10 bases and J shed 5 bases, with 20 bases lying between them.

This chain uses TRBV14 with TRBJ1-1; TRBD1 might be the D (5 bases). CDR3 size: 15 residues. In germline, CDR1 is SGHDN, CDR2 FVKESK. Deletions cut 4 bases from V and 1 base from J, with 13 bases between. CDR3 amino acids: CASSPSGGANTEAFF. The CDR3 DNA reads TGTGCCAGCAGCCCCAGCGGAGGGGCGAACACTGAAGCTTTCTTT. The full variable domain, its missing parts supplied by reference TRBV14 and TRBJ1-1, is EAGVTQFPSHSVIEKGQTVTLRCDPISGHDNLYWYRRVMGKEIKFLLHFVKESKQDESGMPNNRFLAERTGGTYSTLKVQPAELEDSGVYFCASSPSGGANTEAFFGQGTRLTVV.

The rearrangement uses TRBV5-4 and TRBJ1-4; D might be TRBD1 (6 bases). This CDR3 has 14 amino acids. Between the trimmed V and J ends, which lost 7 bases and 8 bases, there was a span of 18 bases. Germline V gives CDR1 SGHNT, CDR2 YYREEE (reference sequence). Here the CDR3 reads CASGRGRGGEKLFF. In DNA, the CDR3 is TGTGCCAGCGGACGGGGGCGTGGGGGCGAAAAACTGTTTTTT. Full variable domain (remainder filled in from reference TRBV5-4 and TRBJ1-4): ETGVTQSPTHLIKTRGQQVTLRCSSQSGHNTVSWYQQALGQGPQFIFQYYREEENGRGNFPPRFSGLQFPNYSSELNVNALELDDSALYLCASGRGRGGEKLFFGSGTQLSVL.

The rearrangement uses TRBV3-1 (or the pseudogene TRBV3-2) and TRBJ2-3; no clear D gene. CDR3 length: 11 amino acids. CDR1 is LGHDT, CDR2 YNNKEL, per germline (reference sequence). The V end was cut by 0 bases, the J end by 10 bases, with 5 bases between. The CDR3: CASSQESAQYF. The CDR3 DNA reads TGTGCCAGCAGCCAAGAATCCGCGCAGTATTTT.

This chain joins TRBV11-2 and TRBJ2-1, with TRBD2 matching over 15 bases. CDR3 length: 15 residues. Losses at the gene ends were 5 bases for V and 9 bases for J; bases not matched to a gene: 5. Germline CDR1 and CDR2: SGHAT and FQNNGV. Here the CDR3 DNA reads TGTGCCAGCAGCGACGGACTAGCGGGAGGGGTTGAGCAGTTCTTC. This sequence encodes CASSDGLAGGVEQFF.

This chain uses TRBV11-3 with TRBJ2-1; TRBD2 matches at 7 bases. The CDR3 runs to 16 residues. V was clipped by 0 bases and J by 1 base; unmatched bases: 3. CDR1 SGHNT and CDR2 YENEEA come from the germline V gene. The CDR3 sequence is CASSLEGGRSYNEQFF. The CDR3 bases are TGTGCCAGCAGCTTAGAAGGCGGGAGATCCTACAATGAGCAGTTCTTC.

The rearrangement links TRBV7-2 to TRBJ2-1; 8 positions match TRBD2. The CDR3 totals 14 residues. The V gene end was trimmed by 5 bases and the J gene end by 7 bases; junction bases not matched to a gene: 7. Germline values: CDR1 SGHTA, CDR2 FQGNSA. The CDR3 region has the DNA TGTGCCAGCAGCCCCCCGGGAGGGCGGAATGAGCAGTTCTTC. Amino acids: CASSPPGGRNEQFF.

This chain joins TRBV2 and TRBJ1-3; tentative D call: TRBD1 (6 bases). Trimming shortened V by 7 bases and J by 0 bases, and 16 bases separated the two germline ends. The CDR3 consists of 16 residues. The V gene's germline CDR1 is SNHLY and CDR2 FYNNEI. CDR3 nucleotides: TGTGCCAGCACCAGAGGGGGACACCTCTCTGGAAACACCATATATTTT. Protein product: CASTRGGHLSGNTIYF.

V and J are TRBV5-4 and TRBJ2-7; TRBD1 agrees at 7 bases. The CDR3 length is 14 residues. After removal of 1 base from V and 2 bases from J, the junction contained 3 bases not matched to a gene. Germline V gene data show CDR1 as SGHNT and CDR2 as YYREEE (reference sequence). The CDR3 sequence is CASSLQGVTYEQYF. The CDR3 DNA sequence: TGTGCCAGCAGCTTGCAGGGGGTGACCTACGAGCAGTACTTC.

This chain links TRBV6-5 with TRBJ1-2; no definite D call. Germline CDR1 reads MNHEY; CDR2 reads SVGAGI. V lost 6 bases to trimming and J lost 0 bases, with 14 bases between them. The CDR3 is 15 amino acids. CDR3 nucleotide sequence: TGTGCCAGCAGCCCCGGCTCCATAGCTAACTATGGCTACACCTTC. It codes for CASSPGSIANYGYTF.